These 7 T cell receptor beta chains originate from one sample sequenced in a study of blood T cell repertoires in COVID-19. Using immunoSEQ multiplex PCR, the repertoire was profiled, and TCRdb retains in-frame clones only, with some absent. The repertoire holds roughly 260,000 clones, with about 88% as singletons. The material sequenced was peripheral blood. Source of these receptors: a woman aged 35 to 49 who had recovered from COVID-19.

This clone has more than one count but fewer than ten. The chain is built from TRBV6-7 and TRBJ2-7; 9 positions agree with TRBD1. TRBV6-7 is identified as an open reading frame with a role that is uncertain. J was trimmed by 5 bases and V by 8 bases; bases with no gene match: 7. The CDR3 is 13 residues long. In DNA, the CDR3 is TGTGCCAGCCTTGAGACAGGGGGGCACGAGCAGTACTTC. Translated: CASLETGGHEQYF.

This chain links TRBV6-2 or TRBV6-3 with TRBJ1-2; 8 nucleotides match TRBD1. The CDR3 consists of 14 residues. V shed 4 bases and J 5 bases; nucleotides not matched to a gene: 6. Looked up from germline, CDR1 is MNHEY and CDR2 is SVGEGT. The CDR3 DNA reads TGTGCCAGCAGTTCCCGACAGGGGATATATGGCTACACCTTC. The encoded protein is CASSSRQGIYGYTF.

V and J are TRBV30 and TRBJ1-2; 8 nucleotides align to TRBD1. This CDR3 has 13 residues. The germline V gene encodes CDR1 GTSNPN and CDR2 SVGIG (reference sequence). V was clipped by 5 bases and J by 3 bases; unmatched bases: 5. The CDR3 DNA follows: TGTGCCTGGCGAGGACAGGGAGACTATGGCTACACCTTC. It translates to CAWRGQGDYGYTF.

The V gene is TRBV28, the J gene TRBJ2-7, with D possibly TRBD2 on 5 matching bases. Trimming stripped 4 bases from V and 4 bases from J, with 11 bases between. CDR3 length equals 13 residues. The germline V gene has CDR1 MDHEN and CDR2 SYDVKM. The CDR3 is CASSSRVPYEQYF. CDR3 bases: TGTGCCAGCAGTTCGCGGGTGCCTTACGAGCAGTACTTC.

The rearrangement links TRBV11-2 to TRBJ1-2, with D possibly being TRBD1 (6 bases). The CDR3 has 16 amino acids. In germline, CDR1 is SGHAT, CDR2 FQNNGV. Trimming took off 3 bases at V and 2 bases at J, with 16 bases between the two ends. This chain's CDR3 is CASSFMGQVTNYGYTF. The CDR3 DNA reads TGTGCCAGCAGCTTCATGGGACAAGTTACAAACTATGGCTACACCTTC.

J is TRBJ1-5 and V is TRBV9, with 8 bases identical to TRBD1. After removal of 4 bases from V and 5 bases from J, the junction contained 8 bases not matched to a gene. CDR1 is SGDLS and CDR2 is YYNGEE in the germline V gene. This CDR3 contains 15 residues. This chain's CDR3 is CASSPQGAWDQPQHF. The DNA for the CDR3 is TGTGCCAGCAGCCCCCAGGGGGCCTGGGATCAGCCCCAGCATTTT.

This clone occurred a few times. The V and J genes are TRBV19 and TRBJ1-2, with 8 bases identical to TRBD1. The CDR3 consists of 15 residues. Germline V gene lookup returns CDR1 LNHDA and CDR2 SQIVND (reference sequence). The V gene end was trimmed by 3 bases and the J gene end by 4 bases; junction bases not matched to a gene: 7. The CDR3 reads CASSIRGQFSYGYTF. For the CDR3, the DNA is TGTGCCAGTAGTATCAGGGGGCAGTTCTCCTATGGCTACACCTTC.